This T cell receptor beta chain was observed in a study of control samples from healthy donors and cancer patients. TCRdb keeps only in-frame clones here, not all; method: immunoSEQ multiplex PCR. Of 150,000 to 200,000 clones listed, around 90% are singletons. Germline CDR1 SGHRS, CDR2 YFSETQ. The V and J ends lost 4 bases and 0 bases, in that order; junction bases with no gene match: 22. This CDR3 is built from 20 residues. This receptor was obtained from a woman aged 25 to 39 in good health. Material for sequencing was blood. This chain uses TRBV5-1 with TRBJ2-7; 7 bases are a match to TRBD2. The CDR3 coding sequence is TGCGCCAGCAGCCCAGGGCGGGCAGGCTCTGCGGGAGTTCCCTCCTACGAGCAGTACTTC. This encodes CASSPGRAGSAGVPSYEQYF.